This is a list of T cell receptor beta chains from one sample in a study of T cells after yellow fever vaccination. MiXCR was run by TCRdb on the 5' RACE reads, yielding one entry per CDR3 protein. The sample carries fewer than 350,000 distinct CDR3 sequences, roughly 3.5% recorded once. The sample consisted of PBMCs, taken on the day of the yellow fever booster vaccination. All receptors come from a young man who received the YFV17D yellow fever vaccine. The CDR3 runs from the conserved cysteine through the conserved F or W. The D gene is left open where the match is weak. Part of the rows lack a size; the others show once, few, many or a class for expanded clones.

CDR3aa: CATSRVGGGGLEQYF; CDR3nt: TGTGCCACCAGCAGAGTGGGCGGAGGGGGACTCGAGCAGTACTTC; j_gene: TRBJ2-7; abundance: many; v_gene: TRBV15; len: 15; d_gene: NA
CDR3aa: CASTITASGANVLTF; CDR3nt: TGTGCCAGCACTATAACGGCCTCCGGGGCCAACGTCCTGACTTTC; j_gene: TRBJ2-6; abundance: few; v_gene: TRBV6-5; len: 15; d_gene: NA
CDR3aa: CASSQDQGLAGNEQFF; CDR3nt: TGCGCCAGCAGCCAAGATCAGGGACTAGCGGGGAATGAGCAGTTCTTC; j_gene: TRBJ2-1; abundance: many; v_gene: TRBV4-1; len: 16; d_gene: TRBD2
CDR3aa: CASSPGTGDTQYF; CDR3nt: TGTGCCAGCAGCCCCGGAACCGGGGATACGCAGTATTTT; j_gene: TRBJ2-3; abundance: many; v_gene: TRBV7-2; len: 13; d_gene: NA
CDR3aa: CASSSADGLGGYTF; CDR3nt: TGTGCCAGTAGTTCGGCAGACGGCCTGGGGGGCTACACCTTC; j_gene: TRBJ1-2; abundance: many; v_gene: TRBV19; len: 14; d_gene: NA
CDR3aa: CASSPPRDGSRPEVNEQFF; CDR3nt: TGTGCCAGCAGCCCTCCCCGGGATGGGTCGAGACCTGAGGTGAATGAGCAGTTCTTC; j_gene: TRBJ2-1; abundance: many; v_gene: TRBV7-9; len: 19; d_gene: NA
CDR3aa: CSSRTGPRGYYGYTF; CDR3nt: TGCAGTTCCAGAACAGGGCCTCGAGGGTACTATGGCTACACCTTC; j_gene: TRBJ1-2; abundance: NA; v_gene: TRBV20-1; len: 15; d_gene: NA
CDR3aa: CASSFSGVYDTEAFF; CDR3nt: TGTGCCAGCAGCTTCTCGGGGGTTTACGACACTGAAGCTTTCTTT; j_gene: TRBJ1-1; abundance: few; v_gene: TRBV7-9; len: 15; d_gene: NA
CDR3aa: CASSLFGGETQYF; CDR3nt: TGTGCCAGCAGTTTATTCGGAGGGGAGACCCAGTACTTC; j_gene: TRBJ2-5; abundance: NA; v_gene: TRBV27; len: 13; d_gene: NA
CDR3aa: CASSLRRGQNTEAFF; CDR3nt: TGTGCCAGCAGCTTGCGACGGGGGCAAAACACTGAAGCTTTCTTT; j_gene: TRBJ1-1; abundance: few; v_gene: TRBV7-2; len: 15; d_gene: NA
CDR3aa: CASSLRSLGLGNTIYF; CDR3nt: TGTGCCAGCAGTTTGCGGTCTCTGGGGCTCGGAAACACCATATATTTT; j_gene: TRBJ1-3; abundance: few; v_gene: TRBV12-3/TRBV12-4; len: 16; d_gene: NA
CDR3aa: CASSLTGTAEAFF; CDR3nt: TGCGCCAGCAGCTTAACTGGGACGGCTGAAGCTTTCTTT; j_gene: TRBJ1-1; abundance: many; v_gene: TRBV5-1; len: 13; d_gene: NA
CDR3aa: CAAGRTGGSNQPQHF; CDR3nt: TGTGCCGCTGGACGGACAGGGGGAAGTAATCAGCCCCAGCATTTT; j_gene: TRBJ1-5; abundance: NA; v_gene: TRBV6-5; len: 15; d_gene: TRBD1
CDR3aa: CASSHGSVIAKNIQYF; CDR3nt: TGTGCCAGCAGTCATGGGTCGGTAATAGCCAAAAACATTCAGTACTTC; j_gene: TRBJ2-4; abundance: many; v_gene: TRBV6-5; len: 16; d_gene: NA
CDR3aa: CASGPNSGGLETQYF; CDR3nt: TGTGCTAGTGGTCCCAATTCCGGCGGGTTGGAGACCCAGTACTTC; j_gene: TRBJ2-5; abundance: many; v_gene: TRBV12-5; len: 15; d_gene: NA
CDR3aa: CASSFRNRGISPLHF; CDR3nt: TGTGCCAGCAGCTTTCGGAACCGGGGGATCTCACCCCTCCACTTT; j_gene: TRBJ1-6; abundance: few; v_gene: TRBV7-2; len: 15; d_gene: NA
CDR3aa: CAWSATSGGADEQFF; CDR3nt: TGTGCCTGGAGTGCTACTAGCGGGGGGGCAGATGAGCAGTTCTTC; j_gene: TRBJ2-1; abundance: few; v_gene: TRBV30; len: 15; d_gene: TRBD2
CDR3aa: CASSPWGEPGANVLTF; CDR3nt: TGTGCCAGCAGCCCCTGGGGCGAACCAGGGGCCAACGTCCTGACTTTC; j_gene: TRBJ2-6; abundance: NA; v_gene: TRBV7-8; len: 16; d_gene: NA
CDR3aa: CSARFWGPREDTQYF; CDR3nt: TGCAGTGCTAGATTCTGGGGGCCCAGAGAAGATACGCAGTATTTT; j_gene: TRBJ2-3; abundance: many; v_gene: TRBV20-1; len: 15; d_gene: NA
CDR3aa: CASSLGGGPSSGNTIYF; CDR3nt: TGTGCCAGCAGCTTAGGGGGGGGGCCAAGCTCTGGAAACACCATATATTTT; j_gene: TRBJ1-3; abundance: NA; v_gene: TRBV7-2; len: 17; d_gene: NA
CDR3aa: CASSETGDRNQPQHF; CDR3nt: TGTGCCAGCAGCGAAACAGGGGACCGCAATCAGCCCCAGCATTTT; j_gene: TRBJ1-5; abundance: NA; v_gene: TRBV7-3; len: 15; d_gene: TRBD1
CDR3aa: CASSSQGRGGNIQYF; CDR3nt: TGCGCCAGCAGCTCCCAGGGGAGGGGAGGAAACATTCAGTACTTC; j_gene: TRBJ2-4; abundance: many; v_gene: TRBV5-1; len: 15; d_gene: NA
CDR3aa: CASSLDWAGDQPQHF; CDR3nt: TGTGCCAGCAGTTTGGATTGGGCAGGGGATCAGCCCCAGCATTTT; j_gene: TRBJ1-5; abundance: NA; v_gene: TRBV12-3/TRBV12-4; len: 15; d_gene: NA
CDR3aa: CASSLALGGPGTGELFF; CDR3nt: TGTGCCAGCAGCTTAGCGCTCGGGGGGCCGGGCACCGGGGAGCTGTTTTTT; j_gene: TRBJ2-2; abundance: few; v_gene: TRBV7-2; len: 17; d_gene: NA
CDR3aa: CASSWATGTQETQYF; CDR3nt: TGCGCCAGCAGCTGGGCAACCGGGACACAAGAGACCCAGTACTTC; j_gene: TRBJ2-5; abundance: many; v_gene: TRBV5-1; len: 15; d_gene: NA
CDR3aa: CASSRARAGTEAFF; CDR3nt: TGTGCCAGCAGCCGGGCCAGGGCGGGCACTGAAGCTTTCTTT; j_gene: TRBJ1-1; abundance: few; v_gene: TRBV7-2; len: 14; d_gene: NA
CDR3aa: CASSLRLAGGADTQYF; CDR3nt: TGTGCCAGCAGCTTACGACTAGCGGGGGGTGCAGATACGCAGTATTTT; j_gene: TRBJ2-3; abundance: many; v_gene: TRBV13; len: 16; d_gene: TRBD2
CDR3aa: CASSLAPTVNNEQFF; CDR3nt: TGTGCCAGCAGCTTAGCGCCCACAGTCAACAATGAGCAGTTCTTC; j_gene: TRBJ2-1; abundance: many; v_gene: TRBV7-2; len: 15; d_gene: NA
CDR3aa: CAISESWTGSLKETQYF; CDR3nt: TGTGCCATCAGTGAGTCGTGGACAGGCAGTTTGAAAGAGACCCAGTACTTC; j_gene: TRBJ2-5; abundance: few; v_gene: TRBV10-3; len: 17; d_gene: TRBD1
CDR3aa: CASSLVAVSTGELFF; CDR3nt: TGTGCCAGCAGCTTAGTAGCAGTAAGCACCGGGGAGCTGTTTTTT; j_gene: TRBJ2-2; abundance: NA; v_gene: TRBV7-6; len: 15; d_gene: NA
CDR3aa: CASSSGNGGPQHF; CDR3nt: TGTGCCAGCAGTAGTGGGAACGGAGGGCCCCAGCATTTT; j_gene: TRBJ1-5; abundance: NA; v_gene: TRBV27; len: 13; d_gene: NA
CDR3aa: CSAREAGGKETQYF; CDR3nt: TGCAGTGCTAGAGAGGCGGGGGGGAAAGAGACCCAGTACTTC; j_gene: TRBJ2-5; abundance: NA; v_gene: TRBV20-1; len: 14; d_gene: TRBD2
CDR3aa: CSVAGGGFKTDTQYF; CDR3nt: TGCAGCGTTGCGGGCGGAGGATTTAAAACAGATACGCAGTATTTT; j_gene: TRBJ2-3; abundance: few; v_gene: TRBV29-1; len: 15; d_gene: NA
CDR3aa: CASSSQYLGEQYF; CDR3nt: TGTGCCAGTAGTAGTCAGTACCTTGGCGAGCAGTACTTC; j_gene: TRBJ2-7; abundance: few; v_gene: TRBV19; len: 13; d_gene: NA
CDR3aa: CASSQDSRPQETQYF; CDR3nt: TGCGCCAGCAGCCAAGACTCGAGGCCCCAAGAGACCCAGTACTTC; j_gene: TRBJ2-5; abundance: NA; v_gene: TRBV4-3; len: 15; d_gene: NA
CDR3aa: CASGGPIPQYF; CDR3nt: TGTGCCAGCGGGGGACCGATCCCCCAGTACTTC; j_gene: TRBJ2-5; abundance: many; v_gene: TRBV12-3/TRBV12-4; len: 11; d_gene: NA
CDR3aa: CAWSPNAGDTQYF; CDR3nt: TGTGCCTGGAGTCCCAACGCTGGGGATACGCAGTATTTT; j_gene: TRBJ2-3; abundance: many; v_gene: TRBV30; len: 13; d_gene: NA
CDR3aa: CATSMEVYGGWNEKLFF; CDR3nt: TGTGCCACCAGCATGGAGGTGTACGGGGGGTGGAATGAAAAACTGTTTTTT; j_gene: TRBJ1-4; abundance: many; v_gene: TRBV15; len: 17; d_gene: NA
CDR3aa: CASSSLTSSLAKNIQYF; CDR3nt: TGTGCCAGCAGTTCCCTGACTTCTTCCCTAGCCAAAAACATTCAGTACTTC; j_gene: TRBJ2-4; abundance: many; v_gene: TRBV6-5; len: 17; d_gene: NA
CDR3aa: CASSIRRGGELFF; CDR3nt: TGTGCCAGCAGCATACGTAGGGGCGGGGAGCTGTTTTTT; j_gene: TRBJ2-2; abundance: many; v_gene: TRBV7-7; len: 13; d_gene: NA
CDR3aa: CASSSRLGYGYTF; CDR3nt: TGTGCCAGCAGTTCGCGTTTGGGGTATGGCTACACCTTC; j_gene: TRBJ1-2; abundance: NA; v_gene: TRBV6-5; len: 13; d_gene: NA
CDR3aa: CARKTGCGANVLTF; CDR3nt: TGCGCCAGGAAAACAGGGTGCGGGGCCAACGTCCTGACTTTC; j_gene: TRBJ2-6; abundance: NA; v_gene: TRBV10-1; len: 14; d_gene: NA
CDR3aa: CASSLRGGSDQKLFF; CDR3nt: TGTGCCAGCAGCTTAAGAGGCGGCTCCGACCAAAAACTGTTTTTT; j_gene: TRBJ1-4; abundance: many; v_gene: TRBV7-6; len: 15; d_gene: NA
CDR3aa: CATSRVGLAAWNEQFF; CDR3nt: TGTGCCACCAGCAGAGTTGGACTAGCGGCGTGGAATGAGCAGTTCTTC; j_gene: TRBJ2-1; abundance: NA; v_gene: TRBV15; len: 16; d_gene: TRBD2
CDR3aa: CASSPRGLPKIQYF; CDR3nt: TGTGCCAGCAGCCCCCGGGGGCTTCCAAAGATTCAGTACTTC; j_gene: TRBJ2-4; abundance: many; v_gene: TRBV7-8; len: 14; d_gene: NA
CDR3aa: CASSHLERGIGDTQYF; CDR3nt: TGCGCCAGCAGCCATCTGGAGCGGGGAATAGGGGATACGCAGTATTTT; j_gene: TRBJ2-3; abundance: NA; v_gene: TRBV4-3; len: 16; d_gene: TRBD2
CDR3aa: CASSVQPATSGVGTQYF; CDR3nt: TGTGCCAGCAGCGTACAGCCGGCGACTAGCGGGGTGGGTACGCAGTATTTT; j_gene: TRBJ2-3; abundance: NA; v_gene: TRBV7-6; len: 17; d_gene: TRBD2
CDR3aa: CASGGGDTQYF; CDR3nt: TGTGCCAGCGGAGGCGGAGATACGCAGTATTTT; j_gene: TRBJ2-3; abundance: NA; v_gene: TRBV6-2/TRBV6-3; len: 11; d_gene: NA
CDR3aa: CASSAAGNTIYF; CDR3nt: TGTGCCAGCAGCGCAGCTGGAAACACCATATATTTT; j_gene: TRBJ1-3; abundance: many; v_gene: TRBV6-5; len: 12; d_gene: NA
CDR3aa: CATSDTGQGRSGELFF; CDR3nt: TGTGCCACCAGTGACACCGGACAGGGGAGGTCCGGGGAGCTGTTTTTT; j_gene: TRBJ2-2; abundance: many; v_gene: TRBV24-1; len: 16; d_gene: TRBD1